These 23 T cell receptor beta chains came from one sample sequenced in a study of control samples from healthy donors and cancer patients. Assay: immunoSEQ multiplex PCR; the TCRdb copy retains only in-frame clones and omits some. The data hold about 69,000 clones, with more than 75% observed a single time. Input material: PBMCs. Every receptor here comes from a woman aged 50 to 65 with lung cancer.

The chain recombines TRBV19 with TRBJ2-7; D tentatively fits TRBD1 or TRBD2 (6 bases each). The CDR3 is 16 residues long. Germline CDR1 reads LNHDA; CDR2 reads SQIVND (reference sequence). V dropped 6 bases and J dropped 3 bases, with 21 bases sitting between them. CDR3 loop: CASSDNFGGRGYEQYF. The CDR3 DNA reads TGTGCCAGTAGCGATAATTTTGGGGGGCGAGGCTACGAGCAGTACTTC.

The sample holds a few counts of this clone. The J gene is TRBJ1-3, the V gene TRBV11-2, with no clear D. Germline CDR1 is SGHAT and CDR2 is FQNNGV. There are 14 residues in the CDR3. Trimming took 5 bases from V and 3 from J, leaving 11 bases between them. The CDR3 DNA reads TGTGCCAGCAGCCCCCTAGTGAGTGGAAACACCATATATTTT. The encoded protein is CASSPLVSGNTIYF. Looking up the rest from reference TRBV11-2 and TRBJ1-3 gives the full variable domain: EAGVAQSPRYKIIEKRQSVAFWCNPISGHATLYWYQQILGQGPKLLIQFQNNGVVDDSQLPKDRFSAERLKGVDSTLKIQPAKLEDSAVYLCASSPLVSGNTIYFGEGSWLTVV.

The chain has TRBV3-1 (or the pseudogene TRBV3-2) and TRBJ1-1; 9 nucleotides agree with TRBD1. The CDR3 consists of 19 residues. Trimming cost V 0 bases and J 3 bases; bases outside gene matches: 14. CDR1 and CDR2 from the germline V gene are LGHDT and YNNKEL (reference sequence). In nucleotides, the CDR3 is TGTGCCAGCAGCCAAGAAGTGGGCTACAGGGGGCGTTCGCACACTGAAGCTTTCTTT. This translates into CASSQEVGYRGRSHTEAFF.

CDR3 in DNA: TGTGCCAGTCGGGACAGCAATCAGCCCCAGCATTTT. Amino acid sequence: CASRDSNQPQHF. The V gene is TRBV2, the J gene TRBJ1-5, with D possibly matching TRBD1 (5 bases). The CDR3 length is 12 residues. Between the trimmed V and J ends, which lost 9 bases and 1 base, there was a span of 7 bases. CDR1 is SNHLY, CDR2 FYNNEI, per germline.

J is TRBJ2-5 and V is TRBV6-5; 7 bases are a match to TRBD1. The germline gives CDR1 MNHEY, CDR2 SVGAGI. The CDR3 is 13 residues long. Germline trimming cut 6 bases from V and 3 bases from J; bases unmatched to any gene: 4. In nucleotides, the CDR3 is TGTGCCAGCAGGGGGGACAGTGAAGAGACCCAGTACTTC. Protein product: CASRGDSEETQYF.

This chain joins TRBV28 and TRBJ1-2; 8 bases match TRBD1. Trimming took 7 bases from V and 8 from J; bases not matched to a gene: 6. The CDR3 has 12 amino acids. The germline CDR1 and CDR2 sequences are MDHEN and SYDVKM. CDR3 in DNA: TGTGCCAGCACCCACAGGGGGGAAGGCTACACCTTC. Protein product: CASTHRGEGYTF.

The chain links TRBV6-1 to TRBJ1-2, with D unresolved. Trimming removed 3 bases from V and 0 bases from J, with 8 bases in between. CDR3 length: 14 amino acids. Germline CDR1 MNHNS, CDR2 SASEGT. The CDR3 DNA reads as TGTGCCAGCAGTGATGCTACAACTAACTATGGCTACACCTTC. It encodes CASSDATTNYGYTF.

V is TRBV27 and J is TRBJ1-2; 12 bases agree with TRBD1. Germline V CDR1 and CDR2: MNHEY, SMNVEV (reference sequence). The ends lost 6 bases at V and 4 bases at J; junction bases unmatched: 12. This CDR3 spans 17 amino acids. The CDR3 here is CASRPGQGAGVGYGYTF. The CDR3 DNA sequence: TGTGCCAGCAGGCCGGGACAGGGGGCAGGAGTTGGCTATGGCTACACCTTC.

The rearrangement links TRBV29-1 to TRBJ2-1, with D unresolved. CDR1 is SQVTM and CDR2 is ANQGSEA in the germline V gene. The CDR3 loop spans 12 amino acids. V shed 4 bases and J shed 4 bases, with 8 bases lying between them. CDR3 nucleotides: TGCAGCGTTGGGAACGGATACAATGAGCAGTTCTTC. Protein product: CSVGNGYNEQFF.

V is TRBV3-1 (or the pseudogene TRBV3-2) and J is TRBJ2-5; D is uncertain. Trimming took off 0 bases at V and 13 bases at J, with 9 bases between the two ends. This CDR3 contains 11 residues. Per germline, CDR1 LGHDT and CDR2 YNNKEL (reference sequence). For the CDR3, the DNA is TGTGCCAGCAGCCAAGATGTCGTTCGGTACTTC. Its protein is CASSQDVVRYF.

This clone was counted only a few times. The gene calls are TRBV6-1 and TRBJ1-1, with 8 positions matching TRBD1. V lost 0 bases to trimming and J lost 7 bases; unmatched junction nucleotides: 1. The CDR3 is 13 amino acids. Germline assignment: CDR1 MNHNS and CDR2 SASEGT. CDR3 coding DNA: TGTGCCAGCAGTGAAGCCAGGGGGCTTGAAGCTTTCTTT. Translated: CASSEARGLEAFF.

The chain couples TRBV6-2 or TRBV6-3 to TRBJ2-1; possible D gene TRBD2, 5 bases. The CDR3 is made up of 14 amino acids. V dropped 1 base and J dropped 5 bases, with 9 bases sitting between them. Germline values: CDR1 MNHEY, CDR2 SVGEGT. CDR3 nucleotide sequence: TGTGCCAGCAGTTACTATGCTAGCAACAATGAGCAGTTCTTC. Translation: CASSYYASNNEQFF.

The rearrangement joins TRBV25-1 to TRBJ1-1; tentative D call: TRBD1 (5 bases). The V gene lost 10 bases and the J gene lost 1 base, with 16 bases spanning the gap. The germline gives CDR1 MGHDK, CDR2 SYGVNS. The CDR3 extends over 14 amino acids. As DNA, the CDR3 is TGTGCCACAAAGGGGCAAACTTCGAACACTGAAGCTTTCTTT. Residues: CATKGQTSNTEAFF.

The chain carries TRBV18 and TRBJ1-1; 9 nucleotides align to TRBD1. Germline loops: CDR1 KGHSH, CDR2 LQKENI. The CDR3 is made up of 14 amino acids. J gave up 5 bases and V 3 bases, and 4 bases lay outside the gene matches. The CDR3 DNA reads as TGTGCCAGCTCACCGGGACAGGGCAGAACTGAAGCTTTCTTT. Its protein product is CASSPGQGRTEAFF.

Worth noting for this clone: Germline and junction disagree at one end, which may indicate a read error. This specimen includes other DNA sequences encoding the same CDR3. The V call is TRBV4-3, the J call TRBJ1-1; D is perhaps TRBD1 (5 bases). In germline, CDR1 is LGHNA, CDR2 YSLEER. The CDR3 totals 15 residues. For the CDR3, the DNA is TGCGCCAGCAGCCGAGGGGTTATCATGAATACTGAAGCTTTCTTT. Protein product: CASSRGVIMNTEAFF.

The rearrangement uses TRBV2 and TRBJ1-3, with unresolved D. CDR3 length equals 14 residues. The germline V gene has CDR1 SNHLY and CDR2 FYNNEI. Between the trimmed V and J ends, which lost 2 bases and 1 base, there was a span of 6 bases. The CDR3 nucleotides are TGTGCCAGCAGTGAACCTCGTTCTGGAAACACCATATATTTT. This translates into CASSEPRSGNTIYF.

The gene calls are TRBV5-4 and TRBJ1-3; D perhaps matches TRBD1 (5 bases). The CDR3 is made up of 17 amino acids. Germline V gene data show CDR1 as SGHNT and CDR2 as YYREEE (reference sequence). With 0 bases removed from V and 0 bases from J, the gap between germline ends came to 13 bases. The CDR3 sequence: CASSLDPGGGSGNTIYF. For the CDR3, the DNA is TGTGCCAGCAGCTTGGACCCGGGGGGTGGCTCTGGAAACACCATATATTTT.

This sequence joins TRBV3-1 (or the pseudogene TRBV3-2) and TRBJ1-1; 10 bases fit TRBD1. The trim removed 4 bases at V and 3 bases at J, leaving 5 bases unmatched. The CDR3 contains 15 residues. CDR1 LGHDT and CDR2 YNNKEL come from the germline V gene (reference sequence). This CDR3 is CASSLGQGYHTEAFF. The CDR3 nucleotides are TGTGCCAGCAGCCTGGGACAGGGGTATCACACTGAAGCTTTCTTT.

Comments on this clone: The sample carries other DNA sequences with the same CDR3. The chain recombines TRBV19 with TRBJ2-1, with 10 bases fitting TRBD2. CDR3 size: 14 residues. J was trimmed by 6 bases and V by 9 bases; bases with no gene match: 8. From germline, CDR1 is LNHDA and CDR2 SQIVND (reference sequence). For the CDR3, the DNA is TGTGCCAGCGCCTTAGCGGGGGGCCCCAATGAGCAGTTCTTC. Amino acid sequence: CASALAGGPNEQFF.

This clone was picked up one time. The chain joins TRBV10-2 to TRBJ1-1; D perhaps matches TRBD1 (5 bases). This CDR3 contains 15 residues. Trimming removed 2 bases at V and 0 bases at J, with 10 bases between. Germline V gene sequence: CDR1 WSHSY, CDR2 SAAADI. The CDR3 sequence is CASSERRQLNTEAFF. The CDR3 DNA reads TGCGCCAGCAGTGAGAGGCGACAGTTGAACACTGAAGCTTTCTTT.

The CDR3 loop reads CASSQETEISRPFLSGNTIYF. The CDR3 DNA is TGTGCCAGCAGCCAAGAAACCGAGATAAGCAGGCCCTTCCTCTCTGGAAACACCATATATTTT. The rearrangement uses TRBV14 and TRBJ1-3; D is undetermined. The germline V gene encodes CDR1 SGHDN and CDR2 FVKESK. The CDR3 sequence is 21 residues long. V gave up 0 bases and J gave up 0 bases, with 24 bases separating them. Based on the CDR3 plus reference TRBV14 and TRBJ1-3, the full variable domain is EAGVTQFPSHSVIEKGQTVTLRCDPISGHDNLYWYRRVMGKEIKFLLHFVKESKQDESGMPNNRFLAERTGGTYSTLKVQPAELEDSGVYFCASSQETEISRPFLSGNTIYFGEGSWLTVV.

The chain links TRBV27 to TRBJ1-1; D is possibly TRBD1 (5 bases). The CDR3 loop spans 13 amino acids. Germline assignment: CDR1 MNHEY and CDR2 SMNVEV (reference sequence). Trimming removed 0 bases from V and 4 bases from J, with 6 bases in between. The CDR3 sequence: CASSLSGVTEAFF. CDR3 DNA sequence: TGTGCCAGCAGTTTATCAGGGGTCACTGAAGCTTTCTTT.

The chain has TRBV19 and TRBJ1-1; D is possibly TRBD1 (6 bases). This CDR3 comprises 15 residues. The germline CDR1 and CDR2 sequences are LNHDA and SQIVND (reference sequence). Trimming removed 5 bases from V and 1 base from J, with 14 bases in between. In DNA form, the CDR3 reads TGTGCCAGTAGTCCAAGACAGGTGGGGAACACTGAAGCTTTCTTT. As protein: CASSPRQVGNTEAFF. Variable domain in full (rest from reference TRBV19 and TRBJ1-1): DGGITQSPKYLFRKEGQNVTLSCEQNLNHDAMYWYRQDPGQGLRLIYYSQIVNDFQKGDIAEGYSVSREKKESFPLTVTSAQKNPTAFYLCASSPRQVGNTEAFFGQGTRLTVV.